These 23 T cell receptor beta chains share one sample of origin, sequenced in a study of OX40 agonist ivuxolimab in advanced cancers. Assay used: immunoSEQ multiplex PCR; TCRdb lists only in-frame clones, some missing. The sample consists of more than 70,000 clones, 81% of them appearing once. This sample comprised CD4+ or CD8+ T cells sorted from blood, obtained in a trial of the OX40 agonist ivuxolimab. These receptors were obtained from an adult with an advanced solid tumor such as melanoma, head and neck, liver or kidney cancer.

The chain is built from TRBV5-4 and TRBJ2-1; 8 bases fit TRBD1. CDR3 length: 15 amino acids. V trimming: 4 bases; J trimming: 5 bases; junction bases outside the gene matches: 8. CDR1 is SGHNT and CDR2 is YYREEE in the germline V gene (reference sequence). The CDR3 here is CASSIGQGLNNEQFF. The CDR3 DNA reads as TGTGCCAGCAGCATAGGACAGGGCTTAAACAATGAGCAGTTCTTC.

The chain recombines TRBV4-2 with TRBJ2-2; 7 nucleotides line up with TRBD2. Germline V gene sequence: CDR1 LGHNA, CDR2 YNFKEQ. The CDR3 contains 15 residues. Trimming took 4 bases from V and 6 from J; bases not matched to a gene: 8. CDR3 coding DNA: TGTGCCAGCAGCCCCGGACTAGAAGGGCCCGGGGAGCTGTTTTTT. Translating it yields CASSPGLEGPGELFF.

The CDR3 nucleotides read TGTGCCAGCAGCTTAGAGGTAGCGGACACAGATACGCAGTATTTT. Translating it yields CASSLEVADTDTQYF. The chain links TRBV7-9 to TRBJ2-3, with a possible D match to TRBD2 (6 bases). The ends were cut back, 1 base at V and 2 bases at J, with 10 bases in the middle. In germline, CDR1 is SEHNR, CDR2 FQNEAQ (reference sequence). The CDR3 has 15 residues.

This chain connects TRBV11-3 to TRBJ2-2, with TRBD1 matching over 7 bases. This CDR3 comprises 15 residues. Per germline, CDR1 SGHNT and CDR2 YENEEA. The ends lost 6 bases at V and 3 bases at J; junction bases unmatched: 7. CDR3 sequence reads: CASRFGTEDTGELFF. For the CDR3, the DNA is TGTGCCAGCAGATTCGGGACAGAGGACACCGGGGAGCTGTTTTTT.

The rearrangement joins TRBV5-4 to TRBJ1-1; D unresolved. Germline lookup yields CDR1 SGHNT and CDR2 YYREEE (reference sequence). The CDR3 covers 14 residues. Trimming removed 3 bases from V and 1 base from J, with 10 bases in between. This CDR3 is CASSYRLGNTEAFF. In DNA form, the CDR3 reads TGTGCCAGCAGCTACCGGCTGGGGAACACTGAAGCTTTCTTT. The full variable domain, rest sourced from reference TRBV5-4 and TRBJ1-1, is ETGVTQSPTHLIKTRGQQVTLRCSSQSGHNTVSWYQQALGQGPQFIFQYYREEENGRGNFPPRFSGLQFPNYSSELNVNALELDDSALYLCASSYRLGNTEAFFGQGTRLTVV.

This clone was counted a single time. The rearrangement uses TRBV5-1 and TRBJ1-2; D is uncertain. The ends were cut back, 7 bases at V and 5 bases at J, with 24 bases in the middle. CDR3 size: 16 residues. The germline V gene has CDR1 SGHRS and CDR2 YFSETQ. The CDR3 DNA sequence: TGCGCCAGCTCTCCCCCGAATTTAGAGGGATCGTATGGCTACACCTTC. Amino acid sequence: CASSPPNLEGSYGYTF.

V usage is TRBV11-2 and J usage is TRBJ2-7; no definite D call. Germline V gene sequence: CDR1 SGHAT, CDR2 FQNNGV. The CDR3 covers 14 residues. V was cut by 3 bases and J by 2 bases, with 11 bases left in between. The CDR3 region is CASSFLDRAYEQYF. The CDR3, as DNA: TGTGCCAGCAGCTTCCTCGACCGGGCCTACGAGCAGTACTTC.

The V call is TRBV6-5, the J call TRBJ2-2, with D hard to call. V lost 7 bases to trimming and J lost 2 bases, with 8 bases between them. The CDR3 spans 13 residues. The V gene's germline CDR1 is MNHEY and CDR2 SVGAGI. DNA for the CDR3: TGTGCCAGCACCAACCTAAACACCGGGGAGCTGTTTTTT. It specifies CASTNLNTGELFF.

This rearrangement joins TRBV5-1 to TRBJ2-7; no firm D call. Germline CDR1 and CDR2: SGHRS and YFSETQ. This CDR3 spans 13 amino acids. V was pared by 5 bases and J by 6 bases, with 15 bases between. CDR3 coding DNA: TGCGCCAGCAGGTACGACGTCACGGGCGAGCAGTACTTC. This gives the protein CASRYDVTGEQYF.

V and J are TRBV11-2 and TRBJ1-6; the D is unclear. The V end lost 3 bases, the J end lost 7 bases, and 10 bases lay between the germline ends. The CDR3 runs to 14 residues. The germline V gene has CDR1 SGHAT and CDR2 FQNNGV. In DNA form, the CDR3 reads TGTGCCAGCAGCTTCTTAACTACCAATTCACCCCTCCACTTT. Amino acids: CASSFLTTNSPLHF.

The chain has TRBV4-1 and TRBJ2-5; D remains unclear. CDR3 length: 14 amino acids. Trimming pared 4 bases from V and 4 bases from J, leaving 13 bases between. Per germline, CDR1 MGHRA and CDR2 YSYEKL. In DNA form, the CDR3 reads TGCGCCAGCAGCCTACTCCTTAAGGTAGAGACCCAGTACTTC. Its protein is CASSLLLKVETQYF.

This chain uses TRBV7-9 with TRBJ2-1, with 7 bases fitting TRBD1. CDR1 and CDR2 (germline): SEHNR, FQNEAQ (reference sequence). The CDR3 has 12 amino acids. J was trimmed by 9 bases and V by 5 bases; bases with no gene match: 4. CDR3 amino acids: CASSRQGGEQFF. The CDR3 nucleotides are TGTGCCAGCAGCCGACAGGGCGGTGAGCAGTTCTTC.

The chain recombines TRBV21-1 with TRBJ1-2. TRBV21-1 is recorded as a pseudogene. The CDR3 covers 15 residues. CDR3 region: CASDIGPGLFYGYTF. The CDR3 DNA is TGTGCCAGCGATATTGGGCCAGGACTTTTTTATGGCTACACCTTC.

The gene calls are TRBV7-3 and TRBJ2-2; D possibly corresponds to TRBD1 (5 bases). The ends were cut back, 5 bases at V and 0 bases at J, with 13 bases in the middle. The CDR3 runs 16 residues. Germline-derived CDR1 and CDR2 are SGHTA and FQGTGA. The CDR3 protein is CASSLQGLTNTGELFF. CDR3 DNA sequence: TGTGCCAGCAGCCTCCAGGGCTTAACGAACACCGGGGAGCTGTTTTTT.

The J gene is TRBJ2-5, the V gene TRBV7-8; the D is unclear. V lost 5 bases and J 5 bases, leaving 9 bases between the germline ends. The CDR3 has 12 residues. Germline CDR1 and CDR2: SGHVS and FQNEAQ. The CDR3 sequence is CASSPTGETQYF. The CDR3 DNA reads TGTGCCAGCAGCCCCACCGGTGAGACCCAGTACTTC.

This clone was counted between two and nine times. The chain carries TRBV28 and TRBJ1-1; 8 nucleotides agree with TRBD1. V lost 10 bases and J lost 6; bases outside the gene matches: 16. The V gene's germline CDR1 is MDHEN and CDR2 SYDVKM. There are 15 residues in the CDR3. In DNA form, the CDR3 reads TGTGCCACTAACCCCCTCGGACAGGGTCGTCCTGAAGCTTTCTTT. It yields the protein CATNPLGQGRPEAFF.

The rearrangement links TRBV4-2 to TRBJ1-1, with D perhaps matching TRBD1 (5 bases). Germline V CDR1 and CDR2: LGHNA, YNFKEQ. V dropped 0 bases and J dropped 5 bases, with 16 bases sitting between them. The CDR3 consists of 16 residues. The CDR3: CASSQDGAGQVTEAFF. CDR3 in DNA: TGTGCCAGCAGCCAAGATGGCGCGGGGCAGGTGACTGAAGCTTTCTTT.

The CDR3: CASSLVSSSYNEQFF. The DNA for the CDR3 is TGCGCCAGCAGCTTGGTGTCGAGCTCCTACAATGAGCAGTTCTTC. The chain couples TRBV5-1 to TRBJ2-1; D uncertain. V lost 0 bases to trimming and J lost 0 bases, with 7 bases between them. Germline assignment: CDR1 SGHRS and CDR2 YFSETQ. The CDR3 length is 15 residues. The full variable domain, in which reference TRBV5-1 and TRBJ2-1 provide the parts outside the CDR3, is KAGVTQTPRYLIKTRGQQVTLSCSPISGHRSVSWYQQTPGQGLQFLFEYFSETQRNKGNFPGRFSGRQFSNSRSEMNVSTLELGDSALYLCASSLVSSSYNEQFFGPGTRLTVL.

The V gene is TRBV10-1, the J gene TRBJ2-7; TRBD1 aligns across 8 bases. Germline V gene lookup returns CDR1 WNHNN and CDR2 SYGVQD (reference sequence). V lost 6 bases to trimming and J lost 1 base; unmatched junction nucleotides: 5. This CDR3 comprises 14 residues. The CDR3 loop is CASRRTGFSYEQYF. CDR3 sequence (DNA): TGCGCCAGCAGGAGGACAGGGTTTTCCTACGAGCAGTACTTC.

This sequence joins TRBV7-2 and TRBJ1-5; no firm D call. V was clipped by 2 bases and J by 0 bases, with 5 bases between them. This CDR3 has 14 residues. CDR1 SGHTA and CDR2 FQGNSA come from the germline V gene. DNA for the CDR3: TGTGCCAGCAGCTTAATAAATAGCAATCAGCCCCAGCATTTT. This codes for CASSLINSNQPQHF.

The chain's CDR3 is CASSQGHTEAFF. The CDR3 region has the DNA TGTGCCAGCAGCCAAGGGCACACTGAAGCTTTCTTT. The rearrangement links TRBV14 to TRBJ1-1; D not certain. The CDR3 runs to 12 residues. Germline values: CDR1 SGHDN, CDR2 FVKESK. The ends were cut back, 1 base at V and 3 bases at J, with 3 bases in the middle.

In this sample, this clone turned up a few times. This chain uses TRBV5-1 with TRBJ1-5; 7 bases map to TRBD1. Germline trimming cut 5 bases from V and 6 bases from J; bases unmatched to any gene: 8. This CDR3 is built from 14 residues. Germline V gives CDR1 SGHRS, CDR2 YFSETQ. The DNA of the CDR3 is TGCGCCAGCAGTCTTGACAGGGAGAGTCAGCCCCAGCATTTT. Translated, it gives CASSLDRESQPQHF.

The chain uses TRBV21-1 and TRBJ1-5. TRBV21-1 is annotated as a pseudogene. The CDR3 contains 13 residues. The CDR3 region has the DNA TGTGCCAGCAGCAATGAAGGCAATCAGCCCCAGCATTTT. Its protein is CASSNEGNQPQHF.